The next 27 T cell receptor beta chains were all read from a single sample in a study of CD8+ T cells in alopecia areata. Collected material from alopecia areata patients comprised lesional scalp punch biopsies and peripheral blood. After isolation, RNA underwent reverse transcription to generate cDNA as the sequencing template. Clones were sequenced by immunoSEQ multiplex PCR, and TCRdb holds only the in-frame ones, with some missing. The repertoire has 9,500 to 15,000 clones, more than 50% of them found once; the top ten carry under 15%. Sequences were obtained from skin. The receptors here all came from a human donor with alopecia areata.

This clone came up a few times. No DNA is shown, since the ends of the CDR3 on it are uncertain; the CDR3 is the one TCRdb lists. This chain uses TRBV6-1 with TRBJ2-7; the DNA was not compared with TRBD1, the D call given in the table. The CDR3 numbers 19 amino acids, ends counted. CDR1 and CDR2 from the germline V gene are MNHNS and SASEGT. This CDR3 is CASSDLWTRGKIKVDEQYF.

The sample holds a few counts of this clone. The CDR3 DNA follows: TGTGCCAGCAGCCGGGCTAATCTCGCGGGGGGGTTTAATGAGCAGTTCTTC. It encodes CASSRANLAGGFNEQFF. The V and J genes are TRBV9 and TRBJ2-1, with TRBD2 matching over 9 bases. The CDR3 contains 17 residues. Germline assignment: CDR1 SGDLS and CDR2 YYNGEE. The V gene end was trimmed by 4 bases and the J gene end by 7 bases; junction bases not matched to a gene: 15.

CDR3: CASSLDQGPQYF. The CDR3 nucleotides are TGTGCCAGCAGCTTAGACCAGGGGCCGCAGTATTTT. The chain links TRBV7-2 to TRBJ2-3; TRBD1 might be the D (6 bases). The CDR3 is 12 amino acids. The germline V gene encodes CDR1 SGHTA and CDR2 FQGNSA. The ends were cut back, 1 base at V and 10 bases at J, with 9 bases in the middle.

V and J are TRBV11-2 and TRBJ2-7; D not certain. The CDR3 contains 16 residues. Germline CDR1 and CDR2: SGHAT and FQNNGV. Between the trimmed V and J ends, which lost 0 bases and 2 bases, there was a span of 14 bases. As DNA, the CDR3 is TGTGCCAGCAGCTTAGAGGCCCAGTCTAGGACCTACGAGCAGTACTTC. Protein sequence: CASSLEAQSRTYEQYF.

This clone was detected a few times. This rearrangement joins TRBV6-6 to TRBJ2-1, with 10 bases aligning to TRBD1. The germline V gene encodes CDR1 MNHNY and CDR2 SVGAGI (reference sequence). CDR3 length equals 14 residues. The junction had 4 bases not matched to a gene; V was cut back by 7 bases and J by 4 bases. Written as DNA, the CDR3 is TGTGCCAGCACCGCGGGACAGGGGTACAATGAGCAGTTCTTC. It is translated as CASTAGQGYNEQFF.

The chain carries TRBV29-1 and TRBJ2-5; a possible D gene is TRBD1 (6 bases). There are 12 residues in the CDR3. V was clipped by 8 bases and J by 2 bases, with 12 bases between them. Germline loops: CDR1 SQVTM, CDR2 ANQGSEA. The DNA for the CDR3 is TGCAGCCACACAGGGAATCAAGAGACCCAGTACTTC. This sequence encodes CSHTGNQETQYF.

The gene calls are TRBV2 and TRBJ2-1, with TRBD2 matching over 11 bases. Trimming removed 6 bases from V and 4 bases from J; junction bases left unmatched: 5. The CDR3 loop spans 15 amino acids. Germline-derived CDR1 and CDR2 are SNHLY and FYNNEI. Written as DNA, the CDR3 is TGTGCCAGCAGGATTAGCGGGGGGGCTTACAATGAGCAGTTCTTC. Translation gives CASRISGGAYNEQFF.

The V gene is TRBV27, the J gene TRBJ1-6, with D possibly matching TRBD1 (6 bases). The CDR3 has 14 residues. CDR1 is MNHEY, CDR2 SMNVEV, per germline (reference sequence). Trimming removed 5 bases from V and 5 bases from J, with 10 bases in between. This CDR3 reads CASSLRQDNSPLHF. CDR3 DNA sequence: TGTGCCAGCAGTCTCAGACAGGATAATTCACCCCTCCACTTT.

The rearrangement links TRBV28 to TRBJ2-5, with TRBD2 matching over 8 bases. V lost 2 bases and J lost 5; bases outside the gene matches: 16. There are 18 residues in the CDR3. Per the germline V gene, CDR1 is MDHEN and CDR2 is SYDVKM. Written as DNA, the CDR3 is TGTGCCAGCAGTTTACTCTCCCTTAGCGGGAATATCCGGGAGACCCAGTACTTC. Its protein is CASSLLSLSGNIRETQYF.

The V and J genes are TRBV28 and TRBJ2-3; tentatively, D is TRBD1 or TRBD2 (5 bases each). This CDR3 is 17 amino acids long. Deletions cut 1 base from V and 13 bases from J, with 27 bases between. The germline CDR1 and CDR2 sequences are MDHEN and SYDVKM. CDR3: CASSLSSGYAFKGREYF. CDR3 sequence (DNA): TGTGCCAGCAGTTTATCTTCAGGGTACGCGTTTAAGGGACGGGAGTATTTT.

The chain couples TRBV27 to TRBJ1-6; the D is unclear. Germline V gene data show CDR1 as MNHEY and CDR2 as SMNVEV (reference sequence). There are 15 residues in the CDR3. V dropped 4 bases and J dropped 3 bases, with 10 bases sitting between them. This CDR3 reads CASSSGEFYNSPLHF. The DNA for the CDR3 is TGTGCCAGCAGTTCTGGGGAGTTCTATAATTCACCCCTCCACTTT.

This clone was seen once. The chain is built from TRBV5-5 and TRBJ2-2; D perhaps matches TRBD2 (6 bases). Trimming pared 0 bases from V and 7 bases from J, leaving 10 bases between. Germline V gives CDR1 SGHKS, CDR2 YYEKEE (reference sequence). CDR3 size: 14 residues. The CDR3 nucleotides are TGTGCCAGCAGCTTGGTAGGGAGGAACGGGGAGCTGTTTTTT. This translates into CASSLVGRNGELFF.

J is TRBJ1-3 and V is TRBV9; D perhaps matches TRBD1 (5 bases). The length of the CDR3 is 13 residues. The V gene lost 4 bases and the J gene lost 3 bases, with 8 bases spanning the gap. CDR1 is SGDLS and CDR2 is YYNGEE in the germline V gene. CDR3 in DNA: TGTGCCAGCAGCTTGGGACTTGGAAACACCATATATTTT. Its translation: CASSLGLGNTIYF.

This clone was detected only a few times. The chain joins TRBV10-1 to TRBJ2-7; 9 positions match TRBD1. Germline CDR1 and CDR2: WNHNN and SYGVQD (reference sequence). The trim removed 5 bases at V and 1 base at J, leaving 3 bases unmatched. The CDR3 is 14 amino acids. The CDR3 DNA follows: TGCGCCAGCAGTCCTGGACAGGGGTCCTACGAGCAGTACTTC. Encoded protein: CASSPGQGSYEQYF.

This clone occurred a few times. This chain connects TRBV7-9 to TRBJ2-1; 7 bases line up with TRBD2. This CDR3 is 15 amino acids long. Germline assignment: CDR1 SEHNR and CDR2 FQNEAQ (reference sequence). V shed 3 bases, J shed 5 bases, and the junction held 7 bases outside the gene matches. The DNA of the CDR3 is TGTGCCAGCAGCTTTACCTGGACTAGGGACAATGAGCAGTTCTTC. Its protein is CASSFTWTRDNEQFF.

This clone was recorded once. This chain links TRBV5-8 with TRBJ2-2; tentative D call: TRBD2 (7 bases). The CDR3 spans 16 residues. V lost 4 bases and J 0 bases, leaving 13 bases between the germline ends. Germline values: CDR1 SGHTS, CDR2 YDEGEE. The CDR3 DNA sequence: TGTGCCAGCAGCCCCCCGGGGGGCCCGAACACCGGGGAGCTGTTTTTT. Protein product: CASSPPGGPNTGELFF.

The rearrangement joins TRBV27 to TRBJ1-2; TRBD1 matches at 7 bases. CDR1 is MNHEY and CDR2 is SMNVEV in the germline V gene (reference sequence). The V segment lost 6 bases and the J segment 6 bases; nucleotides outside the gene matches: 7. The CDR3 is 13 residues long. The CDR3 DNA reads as TGTGCCAGCAGCCGACAGGGTTACAATGGCTACACCTTC. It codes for CASSRQGYNGYTF.

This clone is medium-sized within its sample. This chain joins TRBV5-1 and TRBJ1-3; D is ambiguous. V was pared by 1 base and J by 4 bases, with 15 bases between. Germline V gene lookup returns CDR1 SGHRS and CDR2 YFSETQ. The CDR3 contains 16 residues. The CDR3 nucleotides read TGCGCCAGCAGCTTGCGGGCCGCTGACGGCGGAAACACCATATATTTT. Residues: CASSLRAADGGNTIYF.

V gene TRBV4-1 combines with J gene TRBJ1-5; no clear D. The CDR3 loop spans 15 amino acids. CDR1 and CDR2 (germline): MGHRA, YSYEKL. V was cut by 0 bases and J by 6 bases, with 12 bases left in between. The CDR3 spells CASSQDGGQGQPQHF. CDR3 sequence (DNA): TGCGCCAGCAGCCAAGATGGCGGGCAAGGTCAGCCCCAGCATTTT.

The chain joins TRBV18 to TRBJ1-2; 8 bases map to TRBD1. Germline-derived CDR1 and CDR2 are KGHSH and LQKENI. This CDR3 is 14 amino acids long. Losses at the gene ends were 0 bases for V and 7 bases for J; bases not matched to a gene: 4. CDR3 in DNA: TGTGCCAGCTCACCACCGGACAGGGCTGGTGGCTACACCTTC. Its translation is CASSPPDRAGGYTF.

CDR3 nucleotide sequence: TGTGCCAGTAGTGCGCGGGAGGGACTGCCTGGGGCCAACGTCCTGACTTTC. Translation: CASSAREGLPGANVLTF. The chain couples TRBV19 to TRBJ2-6, with TRBD2 matching 9 bases. This CDR3 is built from 17 residues. Germline CDR1 is LNHDA and CDR2 is SQIVND (reference sequence). After removal of 5 bases from V and 2 bases from J, the junction contained 7 bases not matched to a gene.

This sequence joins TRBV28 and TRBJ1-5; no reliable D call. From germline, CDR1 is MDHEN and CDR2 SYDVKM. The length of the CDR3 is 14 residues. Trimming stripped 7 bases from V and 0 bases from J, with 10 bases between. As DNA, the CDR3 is TGTGCCAGCACCGCCGGGAATAGCAATCAGCCCCAGCATTTT. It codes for CASTAGNSNQPQHF. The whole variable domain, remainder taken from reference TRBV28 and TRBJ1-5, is DVKVTQSSRYLVKRTGEKVFLECVQDMDHENMFWYRQDPGLGLRLIYFSYDVKMKEKGDIPEGYSVSREKKERFSLILESASTNQTSMYLCASTAGNSNQPQHFGDGTRLSIL.

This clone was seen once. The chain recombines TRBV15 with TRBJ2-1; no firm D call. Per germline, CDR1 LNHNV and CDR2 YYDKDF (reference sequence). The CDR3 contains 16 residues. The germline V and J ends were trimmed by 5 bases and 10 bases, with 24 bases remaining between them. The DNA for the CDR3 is TGTGCCACCAGCTCCCCTGTGAGACGCTCGATTGAAGAGCAGTTCTTC. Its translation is CATSSPVRRSIEEQFF. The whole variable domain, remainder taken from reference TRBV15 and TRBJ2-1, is DAMVIQNPRYQVTQFGKPVTLSCSQTLNHNVMYWYQQKSSQAPKLLFHYYDKDFNNEADTPDNFQSRRPNTSFCFLDIRSPGLGDTAMYLCATSSPVRRSIEEQFFGPGTRLTVL.

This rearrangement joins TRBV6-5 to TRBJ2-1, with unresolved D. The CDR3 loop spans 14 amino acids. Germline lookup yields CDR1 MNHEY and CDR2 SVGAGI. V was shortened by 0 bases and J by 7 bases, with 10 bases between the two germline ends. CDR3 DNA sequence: TGTGCCAGCAGTTACTCGGGCCCGGTAAATGAGCAGTTCTTC. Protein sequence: CASSYSGPVNEQFF.

The CDR3 here is CATHLGSGANVLTF. In DNA, the CDR3 is TGCGCCACCCACCTAGGCTCTGGGGCCAACGTCCTGACTTTC. This rearrangement joins TRBV10-2 to TRBJ2-6; no clear D. The CDR3 extends over 14 amino acids. CDR1 WSHSY and CDR2 SAAADI come from the germline V gene. V was clipped by 10 bases and J by 0 bases, with 10 bases between them.

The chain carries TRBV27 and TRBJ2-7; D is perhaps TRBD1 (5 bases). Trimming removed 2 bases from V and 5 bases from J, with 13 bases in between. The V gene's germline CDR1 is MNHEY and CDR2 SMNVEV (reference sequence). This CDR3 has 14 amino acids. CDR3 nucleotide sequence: TGTGCCAGCAGTTTACAGGCAGGGTCCAACGAGCAGTACTTC. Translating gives CASSLQAGSNEQYF.

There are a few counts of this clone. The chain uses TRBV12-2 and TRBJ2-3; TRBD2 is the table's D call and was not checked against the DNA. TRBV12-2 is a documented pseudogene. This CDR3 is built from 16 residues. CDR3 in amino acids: CASRSVTSGATDTQYF. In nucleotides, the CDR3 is TGTGCAAGTCGCTCCGTGACTAGCGGGGCTACAGATACGCAGTATTTT.